This entry concerns a single T cell receptor beta chain. This record comes from a study of T cells after yellow fever vaccination. The CDR3 spans 13 residues. Germline CDR1 DFQATT, CDR2 SNEGSKA (reference sequence). V was pared by 1 base and J by 4 bases, with 11 bases between. TCRdb passed the 5' RACE reads through MiXCR, listing each CDR3 protein once. The sample has approximately 580,000 distinct CDR3 sequences, around a sixth seen once. The sample was PBMCs, taken about 5 days after the first yellow fever vaccination. The rearrangement uses TRBV20-1 and TRBJ2-7, with D maybe TRBD1 (6 bases). The TCR was taken from a man younger than 35 who received the YFV17D yellow fever vaccine. The CDR3 region has the DNA TGCAGTGCTAGAGGGGCAGGGACATACGAGCAGTACTTC. Encoded protein: CSARGAGTYEQYF.